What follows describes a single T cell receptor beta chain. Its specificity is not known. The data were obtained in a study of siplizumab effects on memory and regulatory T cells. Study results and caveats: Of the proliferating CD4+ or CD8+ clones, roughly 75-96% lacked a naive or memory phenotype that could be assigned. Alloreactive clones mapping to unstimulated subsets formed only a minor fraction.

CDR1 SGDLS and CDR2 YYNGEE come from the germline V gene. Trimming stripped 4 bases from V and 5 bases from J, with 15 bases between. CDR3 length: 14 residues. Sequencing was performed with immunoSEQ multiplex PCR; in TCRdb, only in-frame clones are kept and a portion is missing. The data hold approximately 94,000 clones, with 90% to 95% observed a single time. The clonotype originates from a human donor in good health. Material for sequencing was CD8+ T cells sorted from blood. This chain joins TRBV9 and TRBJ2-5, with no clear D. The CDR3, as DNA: TGTGCCAGCAGCCCCTCCAGTGGCTACGAGACCCAGTACTTC. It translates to CASSPSSGYETQYF.